This T cell receptor beta chain stems from a study of human T cells and chemical hapten exposure. Looking at the study overall: Minor volume differences among pooled libraries chiefly drove per-sample TCR yield variation. Whole-study findings and limits: Expanded TCR counts at PT1 went up together with patch test score, a positive correlation.

The time point is: pre-sensitization, week 0. As to treatment: therapeutic diphenylcyclopropenone sensitization with weekly scalp DPC. This clonotype was counted only a few times. Its antigen remains unidentified. Library preparation tagged each individual cDNA molecule with a unique molecular identifier. TCRdb ran MiXCR on the RACE reads and lists one entry per CDR3 protein. The top ten hold 0.9% to 1.5% of the sample, which has about 270,000 distinct CDR3 sequences, roughly 8% seen once. The CDR3 has 17 residues. The ends lost 5 bases at V and 5 bases at J; junction bases unmatched: 7. The germline V gene has CDR1 SGHAT and CDR2 FQDESV (reference sequence).

The receptor was derived from a young man with alopecia areata. Some clones in this sample may be carry-over from other donors' samples. The specimen comprised whole blood, sampled in connection with sensitization to the hapten diphenylcyclopropenone (DPC). The rearrangement uses TRBV11-1 and TRBJ2-6; 12 positions match TRBD1. The DNA of the CDR3 is TGTGCCAGCAGCCCCGGGACAGGGGGCTTCTGGGCCAACGTCCTGACTTTC. It yields the protein CASSPGTGGFWANVLTF.